The 14 T cell receptor beta chains reported below all come from one sample, sequenced in a study of early T cells in non-severe SARS-CoV-2 infection. Using its own MiXCR run on the 5' RACE reads, TCRdb lists one record per CDR3 protein. The sample shows some 62,000 distinct CDR3 sequences, 8% to 9% of them seen only once. Sequencing was performed on whole blood, taken at baseline. Receptors originate from an adult who was a healthcare worker with PCR-confirmed SARS-CoV-2 infection or an uninfected control (not recorded which).

CDR3 sequence: CASRKTSTAWEQFF. The CDR3 DNA is TGTGCCAGCAGAAAAACTAGTACAGCTTGGGAGCAGTTCTTC. J is TRBJ2-1 and V is TRBV12-3 or TRBV12-4; D is possibly TRBD2 (5 bases). V shed 6 bases and J shed 10 bases, with 19 bases lying between them. The CDR3 is 14 residues long.

This clonotype turned up a few times. This chain links TRBV18 with TRBJ2-7; 7 nucleotides match TRBD1. V lost 3 bases, J lost 2 bases, and 4 bases stayed unmatched. The CDR3 is made up of 14 amino acids. Germline V gene data show CDR1 as KGHSH and CDR2 as LQKENI. The DNA of the CDR3 is TGTGCCAGCTCACCCCCTGGGACAGCCTACGAGCAGTACTTC. Translating gives CASSPPGTAYEQYF.

This clonotype occurred many times. The chain couples TRBV5-1 to TRBJ2-2; no definite D call. This CDR3 has 14 amino acids. With 4 bases removed from V and 4 bases from J, the gap between germline ends came to 11 bases. Germline assignment: CDR1 SGHRS and CDR2 YFSETQ. Here the CDR3 reads CASSPNPGTGELFF. CDR3 coding DNA: TGCGCCAGCAGCCCCAACCCAGGCACCGGGGAGCTGTTTTTT.

Written as DNA, the CDR3 is TGTGCCAGCAGCTTTGTCCCCACAGATACGCAGTATTTT. Translated: CASSFVPTDTQYF. This chain uses TRBV5-4 with TRBJ2-3; D not certain. V was trimmed by 2 bases and J by 2 bases, leaving 6 bases between them. Germline loops: CDR1 SGHNT, CDR2 YYREEE (reference sequence). CDR3 length: 13 residues.

This rearrangement joins TRBV7-6 to TRBJ2-7; weak D call: TRBD2 (6 bases). This CDR3 has 15 residues. Trimming left V 1 base short and J 6 bases short, with 16 bases between. Germline assignment: CDR1 SGHVS and CDR2 FNYEAQ. The CDR3, as DNA: TGTGCCAGCAGCTTAGGTGTTGGGCTAGCGATCGAGCAGTACTTC. Amino acids: CASSLGVGLAIEQYF.

This clonotype has a count of ten or more. The V gene is TRBV20-1, the J gene TRBJ2-4; the D gene is possibly TRBD1 (6 bases). Germline V gene sequence: CDR1 DFQATT, CDR2 SNEGSKA (reference sequence). With 3 bases removed from V and 0 bases from J, the gap between germline ends came to 12 bases. CDR3 length: 15 residues. The CDR3 spells CSASMLQGAKNIQYF. DNA of the CDR3: TGCAGTGCTAGCATGCTACAGGGAGCCAAAAACATTCAGTACTTC.

This clonotype has at least ten counts. The rearrangement uses TRBV5-4 and TRBJ1-4; a possible D gene is TRBD1 (6 bases). The V and J ends lost 6 bases and 8 bases respectively, with 20 bases between them. This CDR3 spans 15 amino acids. The germline V gene encodes CDR1 SGHNT and CDR2 YYREEE (reference sequence). The CDR3 DNA reads as TGTGCCAGCAATTCCGGGGGGGCAGGACGCGAAAAACTGTTTTTT. Amino acid sequence: CASNSGGAGREKLFF.

This clonotype showed up many times. V gene TRBV13 combines with J gene TRBJ2-1; TRBD1 agrees at 7 bases. J lost 8 bases, V lost 0 bases, and 4 bases had no gene match. The CDR3 spans 14 residues. CDR1 PRHDT and CDR2 FYEKMQ come from the germline V gene (reference sequence). CDR3 sequence: CASSLGTGRHEQFF. CDR3 DNA sequence: TGTGCCAGCAGCTTAGGGACAGGGCGTCATGAGCAGTTCTTC.

This clonotype has a handful of counts. The CDR3 bases are TGTGCAAGTCGCTTGGAGTACGAGCAGTACTTC. Amino acid sequence: CASRLEYEQYF. V gene TRBV12-2 combines with J gene TRBJ2-7. TRBV12-2 is listed as a pseudogene. This CDR3 has 11 residues.

The rearrangement joins TRBV20-1 to TRBJ2-7, with D possibly being TRBD2 (7 bases). Per the germline V gene, CDR1 is DFQATT and CDR2 is SNEGSKA (reference sequence). The length of the CDR3 is 15 residues. V lost 3 bases and J lost 3, with 18 bases in between. The CDR3: CSARKGGAGNYEQYF. The CDR3 DNA reads TGCAGTGCTAGGAAAGGGGGAGCGGGGAACTACGAGCAGTACTTC.

V gene TRBV12-3 or TRBV12-4 combines with J gene TRBJ2-3, with D possibly TRBD2 on 6 matching bases. Trimming took 3 bases from V and 3 from J, leaving 19 bases between them. The CDR3 consists of 17 residues. The CDR3 DNA is TGTGCCAGCAGTTTTGTGCTTGAGGGAGGCGGAACAGATACGCAGTATTTT. It encodes CASSFVLEGGGTDTQYF.

The chain employs TRBV15 and TRBJ2-7; 8 positions match TRBD2. CDR1 LNHNV and CDR2 YYDKDF come from the germline V gene (reference sequence). The CDR3 runs to 14 residues. V dropped 0 bases and J dropped 9; count of bases not matched to a gene: 7. DNA of the CDR3: TGTGCCACCAGCAGAGATCGCCTAGCGGGCAGGCAGTACTTC. It is translated as CATSRDRLAGRQYF.

This clonotype came up many times. One end of the junction fails to match germline, which may point to a read error. The V call is TRBV20-1, the J call TRBJ2-3, with 10 bases aligning to TRBD2. Looked up from germline, CDR1 is DFQATT and CDR2 is SNEGSKA (reference sequence). The CDR3 runs 14 residues. The CDR3 spells CSARAGGPSDTQYF. CDR3 sequence (DNA): TGCAGTGCCAGAGCGGGAGGGCCCTCAGATACGCAGTATTTT.

The chain is built from TRBV20-1 and TRBJ2-3; TRBD2 agrees at 14 bases. J lost 0 bases, V lost 5 bases, and 10 bases had no gene match. The CDR3 has 18 amino acids. CDR1 and CDR2 from the germline V gene are DFQATT and SNEGSKA (reference sequence). CDR3 in amino acids: CSAGTGLAGAGSTDTQYF. The CDR3 DNA follows: TGCAGTGCTGGTACGGGACTAGCGGGAGCCGGAAGCACAGATACGCAGTATTTT.